This TCR beta chain was obtained from a study of CD8+ T cells in alopecia areata. Sequencing used cDNA as its template, made by extracting RNA and reverse transcribing it. TCRdb's copy holds only in-frame clones and misses some; the assay was immunoSEQ multiplex PCR. This repertoire shows 100,000 to 150,000 clones, roughly 55% found once; its top ten account for 5.7%. The treatment: oral pan-JAK inhibitor, 5-10 mg twice daily. Trimming removed 4 bases from V and 1 base from J, with 10 bases in between. This CDR3 is built from 14 residues. The germline V gene has CDR1 MGHRA and CDR2 YSYEKL. The chain combines TRBV4-1 with TRBJ2-5; D is possibly TRBD1 or TRBD2 (6 bases each). Sequenced here: CD4+ T cells sorted from blood, sampled at week 4, from a patient treated with tofacitinib. This receptor was obtained from a human donor with alopecia areata. The CDR3 DNA is TGCGCCAGCAGCCGGTCGGGGGCCCAAGAGACCCAGTACTTC. Translated, it gives CASSRSGAQETQYF.